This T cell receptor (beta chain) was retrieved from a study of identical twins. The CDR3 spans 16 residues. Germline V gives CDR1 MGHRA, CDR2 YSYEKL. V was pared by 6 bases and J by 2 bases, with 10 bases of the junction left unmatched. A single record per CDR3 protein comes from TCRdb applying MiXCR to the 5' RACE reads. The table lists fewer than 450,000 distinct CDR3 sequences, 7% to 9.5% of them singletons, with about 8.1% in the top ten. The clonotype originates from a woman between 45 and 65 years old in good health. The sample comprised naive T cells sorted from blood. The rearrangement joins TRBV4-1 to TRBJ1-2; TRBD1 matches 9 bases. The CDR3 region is CASRSPGQGGNYGYTF. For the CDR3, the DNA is TGCGCCAGCAGGAGTCCGGGACAGGGAGGAAACTATGGCTACACCTTC.